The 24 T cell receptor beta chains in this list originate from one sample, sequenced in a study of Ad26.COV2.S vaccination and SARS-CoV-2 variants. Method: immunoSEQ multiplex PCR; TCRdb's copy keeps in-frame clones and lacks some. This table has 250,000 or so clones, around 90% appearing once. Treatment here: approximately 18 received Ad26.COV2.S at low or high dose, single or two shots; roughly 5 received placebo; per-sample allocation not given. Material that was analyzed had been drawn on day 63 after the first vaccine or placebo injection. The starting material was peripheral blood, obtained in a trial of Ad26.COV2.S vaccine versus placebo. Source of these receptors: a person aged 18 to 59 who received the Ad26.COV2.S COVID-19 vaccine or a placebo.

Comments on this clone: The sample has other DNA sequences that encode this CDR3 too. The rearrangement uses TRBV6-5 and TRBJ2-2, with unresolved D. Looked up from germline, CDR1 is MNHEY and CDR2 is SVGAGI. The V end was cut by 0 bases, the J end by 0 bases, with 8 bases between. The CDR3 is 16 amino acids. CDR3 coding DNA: TGTGCCAGCAGTTACTCCCGACGAACGAACACCGGGGAGCTGTTTTTT. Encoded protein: CASSYSRRTNTGELFF.

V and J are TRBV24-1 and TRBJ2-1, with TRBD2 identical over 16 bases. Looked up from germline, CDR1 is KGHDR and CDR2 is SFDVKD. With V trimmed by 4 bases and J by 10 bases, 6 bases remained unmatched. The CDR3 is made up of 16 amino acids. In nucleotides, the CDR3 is TGTGCCACCAGTGACTCCGGGACTAGCGGGGGGGTGGAGCAGTTCTTC. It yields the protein CATSDSGTSGGVEQFF.

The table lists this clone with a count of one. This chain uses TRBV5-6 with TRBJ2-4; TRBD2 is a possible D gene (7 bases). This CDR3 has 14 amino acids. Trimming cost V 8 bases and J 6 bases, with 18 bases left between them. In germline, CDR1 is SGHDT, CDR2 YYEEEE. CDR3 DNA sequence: TGTGCCAGTGCCAAGGGGGGGACGGCAAACATTCAGTACTTC. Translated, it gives CASAKGGTANIQYF.

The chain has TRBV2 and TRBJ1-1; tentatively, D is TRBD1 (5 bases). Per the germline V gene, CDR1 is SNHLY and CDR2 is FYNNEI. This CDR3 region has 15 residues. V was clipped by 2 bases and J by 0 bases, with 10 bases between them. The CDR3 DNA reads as TGTGCCAGCAGTGAACTTCCAGGGTTGAACACTGAAGCTTTCTTT. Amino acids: CASSELPGLNTEAFF.

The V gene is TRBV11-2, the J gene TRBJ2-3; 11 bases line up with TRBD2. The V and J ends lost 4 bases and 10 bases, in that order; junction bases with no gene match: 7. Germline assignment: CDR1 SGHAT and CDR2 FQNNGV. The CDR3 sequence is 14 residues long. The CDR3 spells CASSSLAGGSAQYF. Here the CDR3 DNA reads TGTGCCAGCAGCTCTCTAGCGGGGGGTAGTGCGCAGTATTTT.

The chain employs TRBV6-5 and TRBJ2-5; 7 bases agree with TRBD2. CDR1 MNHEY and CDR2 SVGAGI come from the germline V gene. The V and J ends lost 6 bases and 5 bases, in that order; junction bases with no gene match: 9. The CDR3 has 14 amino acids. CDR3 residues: CASRGLAVRETQYF. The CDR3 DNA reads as TGTGCCAGCAGAGGTCTAGCGGTCAGGGAGACCCAGTACTTC.

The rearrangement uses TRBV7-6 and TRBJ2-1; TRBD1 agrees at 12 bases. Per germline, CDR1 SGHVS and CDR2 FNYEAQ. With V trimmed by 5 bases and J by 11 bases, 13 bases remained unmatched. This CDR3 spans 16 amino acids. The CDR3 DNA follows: TGTGCCAGCAGCCCCTCCCGGGACAGGGGGCCCTGGAAGCAGTTCTTC. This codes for CASSPSRDRGPWKQFF.

Here the CDR3 reads CSVPGGAVQFF. The DNA for the CDR3 is TGCAGCGTTCCCGGGGGGGCGGTTCAGTTCTTC. The chain links TRBV29-1 to TRBJ2-1, with 8 bases fitting TRBD2. V was pared by 5 bases and J by 13 bases, with 7 bases of the junction left unmatched. Per the germline V gene, CDR1 is SQVTM and CDR2 is ANQGSEA. This CDR3 has 11 amino acids.

The CDR3 is CASSARDGETQYF. The CDR3, as DNA: TGCGCCAGCAGTGCGAGGGACGGTGAGACCCAGTACTTC. The chain joins TRBV5-1 to TRBJ2-5; D may correspond to TRBD1 or TRBD2 (5 bases each). Trimming removed 5 bases from V and 5 bases from J, with 13 bases in between. This CDR3 is built from 13 residues. Germline-derived CDR1 and CDR2 are SGHRS and YFSETQ. Filled out from reference TRBV5-1 and TRBJ2-5, the complete variable domain reads KAGVTQTPRYLIKTRGQQVTLSCSPISGHRSVSWYQQTPGQGLQFLFEYFSETQRNKGNFPGRFSGRQFSNSRSEMNVSTLELGDSALYLCASSARDGETQYFGPGTRLLVL.

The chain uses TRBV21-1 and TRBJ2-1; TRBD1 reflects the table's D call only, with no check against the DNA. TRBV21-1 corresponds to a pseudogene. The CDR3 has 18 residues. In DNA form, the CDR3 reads TGTGCCAGCAGCAAAGGACCCCCGGGACAGGGAGCCTACAATGAGCAGTTCTTC. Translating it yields CASSKGPPGQGAYNEQFF.

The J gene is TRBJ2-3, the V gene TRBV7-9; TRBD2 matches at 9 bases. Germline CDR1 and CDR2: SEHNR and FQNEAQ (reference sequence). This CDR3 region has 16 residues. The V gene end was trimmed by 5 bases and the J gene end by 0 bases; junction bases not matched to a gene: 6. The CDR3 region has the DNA TGTGCCAGCAGCGCTAGCGGGACCCTAAGCACAGATACGCAGTATTTT. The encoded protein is CASSASGTLSTDTQYF.

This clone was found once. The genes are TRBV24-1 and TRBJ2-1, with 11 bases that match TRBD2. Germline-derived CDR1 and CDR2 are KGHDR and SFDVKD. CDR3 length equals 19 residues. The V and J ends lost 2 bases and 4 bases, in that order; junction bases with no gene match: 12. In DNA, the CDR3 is TGTGCCACCAGTGATTCGTCAGGGACTAGCGGAAAATCTTACAATGAGCAGTTCTTC. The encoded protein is CATSDSSGTSGKSYNEQFF.

This CDR3 is CASSLTGDGDEQYV. CDR3 sequence (DNA): TGTGCCAGCAGCTTGACAGGGGATGGTGACGAGCAGTACGTC. J is TRBJ2-7 and V is TRBV5-6, with TRBD1 matching 7 bases. The J segment lost 5 bases and the V segment lost 1 base, leaving 6 bases of the junction unmatched. The length of the CDR3 is 14 residues. Per germline, CDR1 SGHDT and CDR2 YYEEEE.

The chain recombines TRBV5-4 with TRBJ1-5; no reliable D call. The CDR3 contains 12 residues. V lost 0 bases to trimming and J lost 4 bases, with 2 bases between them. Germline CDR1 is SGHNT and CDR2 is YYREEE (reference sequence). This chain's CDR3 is CASSLGNQPQHF. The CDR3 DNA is TGTGCCAGCAGCTTGGGGAATCAGCCCCAGCATTTT.

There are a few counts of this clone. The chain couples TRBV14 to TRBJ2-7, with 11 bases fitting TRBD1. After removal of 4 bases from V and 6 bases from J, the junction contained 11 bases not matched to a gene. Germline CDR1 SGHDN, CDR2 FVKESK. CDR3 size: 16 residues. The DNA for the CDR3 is TGTGCCAGCAGCCCGAGAGCCGGGACAGGGGGGCTCGAGCAGTACTTC. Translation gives CASSPRAGTGGLEQYF.

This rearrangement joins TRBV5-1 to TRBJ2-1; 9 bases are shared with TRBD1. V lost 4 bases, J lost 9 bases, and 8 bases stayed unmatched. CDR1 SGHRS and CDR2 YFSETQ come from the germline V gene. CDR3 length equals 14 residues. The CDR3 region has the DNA TGCGCCAGCAGCGAAACAGGGGGCGAGCGTGAGCAGTTCTTC. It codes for CASSETGGEREQFF.

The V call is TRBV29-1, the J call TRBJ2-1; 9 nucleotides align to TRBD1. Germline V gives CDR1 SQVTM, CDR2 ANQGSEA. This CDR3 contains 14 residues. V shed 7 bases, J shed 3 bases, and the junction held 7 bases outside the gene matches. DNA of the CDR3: TGCAGCGGCCGACCGGGACAGGGCTACAATGAGCAGTTCTTC. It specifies CSGRPGQGYNEQFF.

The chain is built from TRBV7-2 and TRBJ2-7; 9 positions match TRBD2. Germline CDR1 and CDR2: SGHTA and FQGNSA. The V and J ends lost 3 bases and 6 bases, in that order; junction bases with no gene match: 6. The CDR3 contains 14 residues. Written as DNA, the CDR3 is TGTGCCAGCAGCTTGGGGAATAGCGGGAGCGAGCAGTACGTC. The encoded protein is CASSLGNSGSEQYV.

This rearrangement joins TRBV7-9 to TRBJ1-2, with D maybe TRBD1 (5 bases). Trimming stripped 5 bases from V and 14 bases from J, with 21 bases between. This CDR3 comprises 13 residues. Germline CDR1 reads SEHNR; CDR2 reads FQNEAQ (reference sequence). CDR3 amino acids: CASSPVWDRTRTF. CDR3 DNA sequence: TGTGCCAGCAGCCCCGTCTGGGACCGAACAAGGACCTTC. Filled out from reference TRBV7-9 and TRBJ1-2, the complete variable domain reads DTGVSQNPRHKITKRGQNVTFRCDPISEHNRLYWYRQTLGQGPEFLTYFQNEAQLEKSRLLSDRFSAERPKGSFSTLEIQRTEQGDSAMYLCASSPVWDRTRTFGSGTRLTVV.

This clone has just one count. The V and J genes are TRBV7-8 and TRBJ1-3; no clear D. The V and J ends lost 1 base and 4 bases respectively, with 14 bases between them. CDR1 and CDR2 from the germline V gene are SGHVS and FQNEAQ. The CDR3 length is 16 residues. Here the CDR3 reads CASSLGAGVAGNTIYF. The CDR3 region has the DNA TGTGCCAGCAGCTTAGGGGCCGGGGTGGCCGGAAACACCATATATTTT.

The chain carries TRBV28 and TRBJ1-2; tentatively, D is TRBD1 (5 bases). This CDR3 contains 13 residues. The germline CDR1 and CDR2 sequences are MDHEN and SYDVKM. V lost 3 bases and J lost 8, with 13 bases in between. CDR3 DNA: TGTGCCAGCAGTTTTGGGGGAAGTTGGGGCTACACCTTC. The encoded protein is CASSFGGSWGYTF.

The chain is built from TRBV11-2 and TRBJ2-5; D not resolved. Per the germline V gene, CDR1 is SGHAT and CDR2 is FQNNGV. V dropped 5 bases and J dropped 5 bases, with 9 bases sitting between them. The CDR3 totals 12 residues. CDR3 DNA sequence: TGTGCCAGCAGCGGGATGGAGGAGACCCAGTACTTC. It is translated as CASSGMEETQYF.

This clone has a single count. The CDR3 sequence: CASSIEGGVNTEAFF. CDR3 nucleotides: TGTGCCAGTAGTATAGAAGGAGGGGTCAACACTGAAGCTTTCTTT. V usage is TRBV19 and J usage is TRBJ1-1, with D tentatively TRBD1 (5 bases). Per the germline V gene, CDR1 is LNHDA and CDR2 is SQIVND (reference sequence). V was trimmed by 0 bases and J by 2 bases, leaving 10 bases between them. This CDR3 contains 15 residues.

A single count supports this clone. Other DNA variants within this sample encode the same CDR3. The CDR3 nucleotides read TGTGCCAGCAGCCAGGGAAACTATGGCTACACCTTC. Amino acids: CASSQGNYGYTF. The chain employs TRBV3-1 (or the pseudogene TRBV3-2) and TRBJ1-2; D ambiguous. CDR1 and CDR2 (germline): LGHDT, YNNKEL (reference sequence). Trimming cost V 3 bases and J 2 bases, with 4 bases left between them. There are 12 residues in the CDR3.